This TCR beta chain was sequenced during a study of T cell clones after liver transplantation. Across the whole study: Subjects received no induction therapy and standard immunosuppression until randomization at 12-24 months post-transplant. Broader study findings: The donor-reactive repertoire was only partly measurable in a couple of subjects, lacking donor cells.

Germline loops: CDR1 SGHVS, CDR2 FQNEAQ. This CDR3 has 14 amino acids. The V and J ends lost 1 base and 7 bases respectively, with 14 bases between them. Note on this clone: Its antigen is still unknown.

TCRdb keeps only in-frame clones here, not all; method: immunoSEQ multiplex PCR. In the table there are tens of thousands of clones, roughly nine tenths of which are singletons. This receptor was taken from a human donor who received a liver transplant. The chain uses TRBV7-8 and TRBJ2-7; D is unresolved. The sample consisted of CD4+ T cells from blood, taken before liver transplant. The CDR3 here is CASSLGMTRTEQYF. The CDR3 DNA sequence: TGTGCCAGCAGCTTAGGGATGACTCGAACAGAGCAGTACTTC.